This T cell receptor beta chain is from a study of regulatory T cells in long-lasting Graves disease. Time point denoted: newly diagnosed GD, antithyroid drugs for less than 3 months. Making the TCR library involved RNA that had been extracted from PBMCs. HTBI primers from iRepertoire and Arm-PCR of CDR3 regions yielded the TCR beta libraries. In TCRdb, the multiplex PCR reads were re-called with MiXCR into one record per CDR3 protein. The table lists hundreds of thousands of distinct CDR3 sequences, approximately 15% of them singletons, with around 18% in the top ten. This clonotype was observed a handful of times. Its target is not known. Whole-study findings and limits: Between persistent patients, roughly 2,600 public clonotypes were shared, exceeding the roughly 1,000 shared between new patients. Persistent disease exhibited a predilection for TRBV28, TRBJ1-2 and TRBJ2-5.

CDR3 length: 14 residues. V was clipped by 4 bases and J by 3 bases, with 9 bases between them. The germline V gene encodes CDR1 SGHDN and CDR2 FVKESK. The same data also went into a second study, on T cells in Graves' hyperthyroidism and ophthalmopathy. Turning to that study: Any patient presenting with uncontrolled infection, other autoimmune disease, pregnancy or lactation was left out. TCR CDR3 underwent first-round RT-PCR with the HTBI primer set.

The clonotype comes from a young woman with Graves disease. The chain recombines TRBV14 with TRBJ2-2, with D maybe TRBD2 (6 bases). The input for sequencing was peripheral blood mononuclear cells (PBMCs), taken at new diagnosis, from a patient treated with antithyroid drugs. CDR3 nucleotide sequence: TGTGCCAGCAGCCCCCGACTAGACACCGGGGAGCTGTTTTTT. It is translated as CASSPRLDTGELFF.